Ten or more counts support the clone carrying this T cell receptor (beta chain). Patients aged 18 to 65 with hyperthyroidism were newly diagnosed, with duration under 2 months. The study excluded patients with uncontrolled infection, other autoimmune disease, pregnancy or lactation. Amplification targeted TCR beta CDR3 regions from RNA transcripts. The primer set for the first-round RT-PCR of the TCR CDR3 was HTBI. Each CDR3 protein gets one entry after TCRdb re-called the multiplex PCR reads with MiXCR. The data hold 200,000 to 250,000 distinct CDR3 sequences, with about 15% observed a single time. Germline trimming cut 2 bases from V and 2 bases from J; bases unmatched to any gene: 3. This CDR3 has 14 amino acids. Germline V lookup: CDR1 KGHSH, CDR2 LQKENI. These data originate in a study of T cells in Graves' hyperthyroidism and ophthalmopathy.

This chain joins TRBV18 and TRBJ2-7; 7 bases agree with TRBD1. The sequencing input was blood. The clonotype comes from a woman in her fifties or sixties with Graves' hyperthyroidism. In DNA, the CDR3 is TGTGCCAGCTCACCAGACAGGGTTCCCTACGAGCAGTACTTC. Amino acid sequence: CASSPDRVPYEQYF.